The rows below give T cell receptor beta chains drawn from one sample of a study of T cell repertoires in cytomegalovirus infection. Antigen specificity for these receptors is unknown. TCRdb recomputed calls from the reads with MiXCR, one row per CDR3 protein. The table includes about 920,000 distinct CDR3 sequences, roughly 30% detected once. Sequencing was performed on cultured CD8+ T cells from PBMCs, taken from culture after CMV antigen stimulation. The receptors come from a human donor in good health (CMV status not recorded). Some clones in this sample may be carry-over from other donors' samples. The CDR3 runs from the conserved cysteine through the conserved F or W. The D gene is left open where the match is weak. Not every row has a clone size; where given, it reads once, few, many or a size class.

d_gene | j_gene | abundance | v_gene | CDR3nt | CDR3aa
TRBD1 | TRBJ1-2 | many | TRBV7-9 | TGTGCCAGCAGTCCCCCAGGGGGATCCACTGGCTACACCTTC | CASSPPGGSTGYTF
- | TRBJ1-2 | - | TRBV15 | TGTGCCACCAGCAACGTACAGGATGGCTACACCTTC | CATSNVQDGYTF
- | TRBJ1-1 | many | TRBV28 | TGTGCCAGCAGTTTCCGAAGGGGGTCTCCTGAAGCTTTCTTT | CASSFRRGSPEAFF
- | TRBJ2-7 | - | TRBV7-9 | TGTGCCAGCTGCCCTCAGGGGCGAGACGAGCAGTACTTC | CASCPQGRDEQYF
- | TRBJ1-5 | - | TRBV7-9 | TGTGCCAGCAGCTTAGACCGGGCCAGCATAGATAGCAATCAGCCCCAGCATTTT | CASSLDRASIDSNQPQHF
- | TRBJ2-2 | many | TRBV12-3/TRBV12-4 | TGTGCCAGCAGTTTCGGGCCAGGTGGGGAGCTGTTTTTT | CASSFGPGGELFF
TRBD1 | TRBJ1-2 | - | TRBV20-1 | TGCAGTGCTAGGGGACAGGAGGCCCCCTATGGTGGCTACACCTTC | CSARGQEAPYGGYTF
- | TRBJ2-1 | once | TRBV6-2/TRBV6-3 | TGTGCCAGCATGGGGGGGCCGACCTACAATGAGCAGTTCTTC | CASMGGPTYNEQFF
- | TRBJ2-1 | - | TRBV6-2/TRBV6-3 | TGTGCCAGCAGTAGACTTTCGGGCTACAATGAGCAGTTCTTC | CASSRLSGYNEQFF
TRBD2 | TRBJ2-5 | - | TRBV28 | TGTGCCAGCAGTTTTCAGGCGGGGGGACTTCAAGAGACCCAGTACTTC | CASSFQAGGLQETQYF
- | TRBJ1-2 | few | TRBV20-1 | TGCAGTGCTAGAGCTTTAGCAGGGTCCATTCTAAGGATCTATGGCTACACCTTC | CSARALAGSILRIYGYTF
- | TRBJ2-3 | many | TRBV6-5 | TGTGCCAGCAGTTACTCGACTTTTGCGGGAACTGGCACAGATACGCAGTATTTT | CASSYSTFAGTGTDTQYF
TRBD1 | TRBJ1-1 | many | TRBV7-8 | TGTGCCAGCAGCTTGGTGGGACAGGTTGACACTGAAGCTTTCTTT | CASSLVGQVDTEAFF
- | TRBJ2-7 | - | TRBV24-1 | TGTGCCACCAGTGATTCGGGCTCCTACGAGCAGTACTTC | CATSDSGSYEQYF
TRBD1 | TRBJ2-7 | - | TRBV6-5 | TGTGCCAGCAGTGGGGACAGGGTAGGTCGGTACGAGCAGTACTTC | CASSGDRVGRYEQYF
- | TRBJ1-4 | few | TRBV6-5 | TGTGCCAGCAGTTACTCTCCATCAACTAATGAAAAACTGTTTTTT | CASSYSPSTNEKLFF
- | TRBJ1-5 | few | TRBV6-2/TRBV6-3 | TGTGCCAGCAGCTCCTGGGCGGGATATAGCAATCAGCCCCAGCATTTT | CASSSWAGYSNQPQHF
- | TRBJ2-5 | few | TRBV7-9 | TGTGCCAGCAGGGGTAGGGCGGAGACCCAGTACTTC | CASRGRAETQYF